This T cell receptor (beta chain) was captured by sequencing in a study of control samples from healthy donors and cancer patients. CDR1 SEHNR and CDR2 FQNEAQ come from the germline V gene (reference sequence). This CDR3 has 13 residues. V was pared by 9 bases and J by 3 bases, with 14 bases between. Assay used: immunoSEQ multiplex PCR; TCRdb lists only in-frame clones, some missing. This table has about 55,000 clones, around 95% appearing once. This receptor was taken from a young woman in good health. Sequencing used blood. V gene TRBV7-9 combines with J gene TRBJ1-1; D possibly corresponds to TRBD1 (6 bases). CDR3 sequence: CASGGGGYTEAFF. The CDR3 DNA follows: TGTGCCAGTGGAGGGGGGGGCTACACTGAAGCTTTCTTT.